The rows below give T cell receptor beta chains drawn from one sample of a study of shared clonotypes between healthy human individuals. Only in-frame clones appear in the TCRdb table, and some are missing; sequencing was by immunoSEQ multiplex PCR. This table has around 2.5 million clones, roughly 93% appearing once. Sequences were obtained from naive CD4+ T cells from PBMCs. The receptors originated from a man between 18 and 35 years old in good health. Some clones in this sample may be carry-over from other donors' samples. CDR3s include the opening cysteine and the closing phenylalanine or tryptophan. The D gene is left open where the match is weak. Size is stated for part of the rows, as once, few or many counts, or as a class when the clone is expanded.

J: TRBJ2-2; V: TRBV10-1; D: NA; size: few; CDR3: CASSESKRLRGGELFF; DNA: TGCGCCAGCAGTGAGTCAAAGCGGTTGAGGGGCGGGGAGCTGTTTTTT
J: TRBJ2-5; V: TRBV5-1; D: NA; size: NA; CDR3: CASSDPYGTQYF; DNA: TGCGCCAGCAGCGACCCCTACGGGACCCAGTACTTC
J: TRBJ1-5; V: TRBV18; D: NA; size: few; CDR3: CASSPERNSNQPQHF; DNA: TGTGCCAGCTCACCGGAGAGAAATAGCAATCAGCCCCAGCATTTT
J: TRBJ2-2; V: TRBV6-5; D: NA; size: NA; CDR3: CASSYSWDHTGELFF; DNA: TGTGCCAGCAGTTACTCGTGGGACCACACCGGGGAGCTGTTTTTT
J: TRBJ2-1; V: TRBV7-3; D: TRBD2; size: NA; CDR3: CASSLSQTSGRVGDEQFF; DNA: TGTGCCAGCAGCTTATCCCAGACTAGCGGGAGGGTAGGGGATGAGCAGTTCTTC
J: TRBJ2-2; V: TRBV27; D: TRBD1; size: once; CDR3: CASRVTGTRELFF; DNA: TGTGCCAGCAGGGTGACAGGGACCCGGGAGCTGTTTTTT
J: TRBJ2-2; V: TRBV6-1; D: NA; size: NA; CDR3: CASSGEPGRGELFF; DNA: TGTGCCAGCAGTGGGGAACCGGGACGAGGGGAGCTGTTTTTT
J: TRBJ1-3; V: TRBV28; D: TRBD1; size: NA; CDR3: CASSWDRGNTIYF; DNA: TGTGCCAGCAGTTGGGACAGGGGAAACACCATATATTTT
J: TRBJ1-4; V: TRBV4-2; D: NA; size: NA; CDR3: CATSAGWAEKLFF; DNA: TGTGCCACCAGCGCGGGGTGGGCTGAAAAACTGTTTTTT
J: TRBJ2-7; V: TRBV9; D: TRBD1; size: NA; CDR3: CASSRTGGAYEQYF; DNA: TGTGCCAGCAGTCGAACAGGGGGCGCCTACGAGCAGTACTTC
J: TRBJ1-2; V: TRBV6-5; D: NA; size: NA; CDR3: CASSYSRGASYTF; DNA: TGTGCCAGCAGTTACTCGCGGGGGGCTAGCTACACCTTC
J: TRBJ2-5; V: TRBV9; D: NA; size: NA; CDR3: CASSPRLNQETQYF; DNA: TGTGCCAGCAGCCCCCGTCTAAACCAAGAGACCCAGTACTTC
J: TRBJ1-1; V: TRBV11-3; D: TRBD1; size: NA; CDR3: CASSSGQPSMNTEAFF; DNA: TGTGCCAGCAGCTCGGGACAGCCTAGTATGAACACTGAAGCTTTCTTT
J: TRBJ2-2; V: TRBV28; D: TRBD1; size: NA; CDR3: CASAGGGPTRELFF; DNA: TGTGCCAGCGCAGGGGGTGGGCCCACCCGGGAGCTGTTTTTT
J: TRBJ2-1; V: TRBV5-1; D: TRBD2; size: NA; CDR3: CASSLEASGRFDEQFF; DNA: TGCGCCAGCAGCTTGGAAGCTAGCGGGAGGTTTGATGAGCAGTTCTTC
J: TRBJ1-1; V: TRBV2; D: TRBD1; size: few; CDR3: CASSESRTGADTEAFF; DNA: TGTGCCAGCAGTGAATCCCGGACAGGGGCGGACACTGAAGCTTTCTTT
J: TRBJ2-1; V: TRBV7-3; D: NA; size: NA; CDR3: CASSLNEQTYNEQFF; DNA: TGTGCCAGCAGCCTGAACGAACAGACCTACAATGAGCAGTTCTTC
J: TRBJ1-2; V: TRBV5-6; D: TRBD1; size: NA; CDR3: CASSPDRTHGYTF; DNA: TGTGCCAGCAGCCCGGACAGGACCCATGGCTACACCTTC
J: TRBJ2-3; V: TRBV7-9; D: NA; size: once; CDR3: CASSPRSRLGRADTQYF; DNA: TGTGCCAGCAGCCCCCGTTCTCGACTGGGACGGGCAGATACGCAGTATTTT
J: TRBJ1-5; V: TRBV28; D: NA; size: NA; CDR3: CASSLRAVHQPQHF; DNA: TGTGCCAGCAGTTTACGGGCAGTCCATCAGCCCCAGCATTTT
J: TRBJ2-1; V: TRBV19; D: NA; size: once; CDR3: CASSTPSAGISYNEQFF; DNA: TGTGCCAGTAGTACCCCGTCGGCGGGAATTTCCTACAATGAGCAGTTCTTC
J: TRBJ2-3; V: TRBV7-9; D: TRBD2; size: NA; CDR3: CASSSTGLAGPF; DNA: TGTGCCAGCAGCTCAACCGGACTAGCGGGACCTTTT
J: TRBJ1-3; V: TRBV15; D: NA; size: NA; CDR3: CATSRDLRGLQENTIYF; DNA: TGTGCCACCAGCAGAGATTTAAGGGGGTTACAGGAAAACACCATATATTTT
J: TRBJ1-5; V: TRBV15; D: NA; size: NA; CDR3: CATSRDNGQPQHF; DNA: TGTGCCACCAGCAGAGATAACGGACAGCCCCAGCATTTT
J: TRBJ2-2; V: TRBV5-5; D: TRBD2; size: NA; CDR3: CASRSVAGGRAGELFF; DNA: TGTGCCAGCCGCTCGGTAGCGGGAGGGCGAGCCGGGGAGCTGTTTTTT
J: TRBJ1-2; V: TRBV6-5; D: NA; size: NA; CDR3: CASSYGRAVRGYTF; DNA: TGTGCCAGCAGTTACGGCAGGGCGGTGAGGGGCTACACCTTC
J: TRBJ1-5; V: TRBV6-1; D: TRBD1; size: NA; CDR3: CASSAQGGANQPQHF; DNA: TGTGCCAGCAGTGCCCAGGGGGGCGCCAATCAGCCCCAGCATTTT
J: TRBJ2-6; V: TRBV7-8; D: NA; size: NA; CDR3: CASSRTGWGTGANVLTF; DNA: TGTGCCAGCAGCCGAACCGGGTGGGGGACTGGGGCCAACGTCCTGACTTTC
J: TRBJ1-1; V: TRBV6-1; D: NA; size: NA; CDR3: CASLLGGNTEAFF; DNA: TGTGCCAGCTTGCTAGGGGGGAACACTGAAGCTTTCTTT
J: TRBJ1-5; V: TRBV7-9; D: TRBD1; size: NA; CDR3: CASSEDRGAQPQHF; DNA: TGTGCCAGCAGCGAAGACAGGGGTGCACAGCCCCAGCATTTT
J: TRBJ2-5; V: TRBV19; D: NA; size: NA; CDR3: CASSIRPGEETQYF; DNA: TGTGCCAGTAGTATCCGTCCAGGGGAAGAGACCCAGTACTTC
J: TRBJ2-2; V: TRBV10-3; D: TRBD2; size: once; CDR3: CATYLSGSRDTGELFF; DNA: TGTGCCACTTACCTTAGCGGGTCAAGGGACACCGGGGAGCTGTTTTTT
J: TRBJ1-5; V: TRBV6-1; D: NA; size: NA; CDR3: CASSARRSSNSNQPQHF; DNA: TGTGCCAGCAGTGCCCGCCGGAGCAGCAATAGCAATCAGCCCCAGCATTTT
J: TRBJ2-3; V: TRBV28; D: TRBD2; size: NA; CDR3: CASSRGRASDTQYF; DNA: TGTGCCAGCAGTCGCGGGAGGGCATCAGATACGCAGTATTTT
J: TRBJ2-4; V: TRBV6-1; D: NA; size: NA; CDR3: CASSEAGQYF; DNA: TGTGCCAGCAGTGAAGCCGGCCAGTACTTC
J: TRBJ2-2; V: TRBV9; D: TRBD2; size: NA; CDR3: CASSVRSGKTGELFF; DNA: TGTGCCAGCAGCGTGAGAAGCGGGAAGACCGGGGAGCTGTTTTTT
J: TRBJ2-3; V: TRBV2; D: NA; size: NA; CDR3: CASKGGSGDTQYF; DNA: TGTGCCAGCAAGGGGGGTTCAGGGGATACGCAGTATTTT
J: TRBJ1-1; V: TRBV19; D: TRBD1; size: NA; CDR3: CASRAGDRGMNTEAFF; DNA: TGTGCCAGTAGGGCCGGGGACAGGGGAATGAACACTGAAGCTTTCTTT
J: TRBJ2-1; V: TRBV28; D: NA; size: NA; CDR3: CASSLRQHNEQFF; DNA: TGTGCCAGCAGTTTAAGACAGCACAATGAGCAGTTCTTC
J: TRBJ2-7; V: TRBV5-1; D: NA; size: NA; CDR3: CASSLAQGTAYEQYF; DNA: TGCGCCAGCAGCTTGGCCCAGGGCACAGCCTACGAGCAGTACTTC
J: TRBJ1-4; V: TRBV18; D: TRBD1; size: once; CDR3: CASSPQTGGNEKLFF; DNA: TGTGCCAGCTCACCCCAGACAGGGGGCAATGAAAAACTGTTTTTT
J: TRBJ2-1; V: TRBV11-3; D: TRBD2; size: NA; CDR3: CASSLGGTRFHNEQFF; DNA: TGTGCCAGCAGCTTAGGAGGGACTAGATTCCACAATGAGCAGTTCTTC
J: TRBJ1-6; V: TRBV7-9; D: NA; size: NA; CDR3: CASSLRTDNSPLHF; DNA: TGTGCCAGCAGCTTGCGGACAGATAATTCACCCCTCCACTTT
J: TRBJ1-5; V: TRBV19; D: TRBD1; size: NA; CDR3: CASSSLRDRGQPQHF; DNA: TGTGCCAGTAGTTCCCTCCGGGACAGGGGCCAGCCCCAGCATTTT
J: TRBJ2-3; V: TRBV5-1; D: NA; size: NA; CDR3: CASSLSPAPGTDTQYF; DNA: TGCGCCAGCAGCTTGAGCCCCGCGCCGGGCACAGATACGCAGTATTTT
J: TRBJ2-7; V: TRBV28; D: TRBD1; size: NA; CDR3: CASSSPGQGNENEQYF; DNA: TGTGCCAGCAGCTCCCCGGGACAGGGGAATGAGAACGAGCAGTACTTC